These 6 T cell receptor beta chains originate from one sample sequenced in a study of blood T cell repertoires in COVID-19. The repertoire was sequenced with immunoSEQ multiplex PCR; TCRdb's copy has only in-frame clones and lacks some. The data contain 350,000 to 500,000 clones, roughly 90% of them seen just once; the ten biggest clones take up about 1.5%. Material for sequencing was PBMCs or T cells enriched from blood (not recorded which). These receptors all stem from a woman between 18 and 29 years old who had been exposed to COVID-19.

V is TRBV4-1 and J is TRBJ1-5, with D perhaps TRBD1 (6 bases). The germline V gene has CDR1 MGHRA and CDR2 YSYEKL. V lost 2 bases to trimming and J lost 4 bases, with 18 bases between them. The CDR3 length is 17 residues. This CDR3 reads CASSQFFEQGSNQPQHF. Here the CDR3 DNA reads TGCGCCAGCAGCCAATTTTTTGAACAGGGATCAAATCAGCCCCAGCATTTT.

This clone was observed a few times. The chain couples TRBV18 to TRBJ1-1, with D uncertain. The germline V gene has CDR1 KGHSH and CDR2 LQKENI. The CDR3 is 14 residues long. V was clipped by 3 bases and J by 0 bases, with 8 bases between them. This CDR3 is CASSPLQMNTEAFF. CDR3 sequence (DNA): TGTGCCAGCTCACCGCTACAGATGAACACTGAAGCTTTCTTT.

The DNA for the CDR3 is TGTGCCAGCAGTTTCCGGACTAGCACAGATACGCAGTATTTT. This encodes CASSFRTSTDTQYF. The chain combines TRBV27 with TRBJ2-3; TRBD2 is a possible D gene (5 bases). The germline V and J ends were trimmed by 3 bases and 0 bases, with 7 bases remaining between them. This CDR3 is built from 14 residues. The germline gives CDR1 MNHEY, CDR2 SMNVEV (reference sequence).

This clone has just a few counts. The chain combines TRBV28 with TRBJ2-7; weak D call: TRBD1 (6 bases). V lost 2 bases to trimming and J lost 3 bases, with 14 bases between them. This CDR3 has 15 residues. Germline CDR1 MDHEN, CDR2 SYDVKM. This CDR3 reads CASSLEGGQYYEQYF. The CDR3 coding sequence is TGTGCCAGCAGTTTAGAGGGCGGACAGTACTACGAGCAGTACTTC.

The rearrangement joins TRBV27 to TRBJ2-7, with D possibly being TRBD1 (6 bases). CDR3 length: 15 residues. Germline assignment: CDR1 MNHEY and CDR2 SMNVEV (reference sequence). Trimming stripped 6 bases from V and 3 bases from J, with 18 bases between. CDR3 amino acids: CASSRRQGSIYEQYF. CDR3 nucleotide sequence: TGTGCCAGCAGCCGGCGCCAGGGGAGCATCTACGAGCAGTACTTC.

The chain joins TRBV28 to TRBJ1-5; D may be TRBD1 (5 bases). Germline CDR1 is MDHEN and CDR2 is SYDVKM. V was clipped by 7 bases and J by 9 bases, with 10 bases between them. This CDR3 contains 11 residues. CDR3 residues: CASMVGGPQHF. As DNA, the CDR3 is TGTGCCAGCATGGTCGGGGGGCCCCAGCATTTT.